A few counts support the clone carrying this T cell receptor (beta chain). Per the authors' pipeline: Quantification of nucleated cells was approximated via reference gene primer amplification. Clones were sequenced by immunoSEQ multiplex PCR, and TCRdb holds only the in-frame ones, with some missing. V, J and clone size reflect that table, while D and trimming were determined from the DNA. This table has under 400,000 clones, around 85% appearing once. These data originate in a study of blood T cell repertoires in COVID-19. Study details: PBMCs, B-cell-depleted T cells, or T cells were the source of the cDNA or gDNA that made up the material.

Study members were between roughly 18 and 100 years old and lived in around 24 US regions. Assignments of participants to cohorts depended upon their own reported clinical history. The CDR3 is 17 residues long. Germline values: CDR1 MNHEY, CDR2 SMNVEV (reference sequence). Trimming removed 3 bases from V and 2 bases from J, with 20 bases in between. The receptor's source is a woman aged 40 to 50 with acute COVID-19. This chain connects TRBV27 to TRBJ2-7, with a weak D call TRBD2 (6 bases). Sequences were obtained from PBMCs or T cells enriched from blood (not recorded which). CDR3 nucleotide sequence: TGTGCCAGCAGTTTGCCCCCTCACAGGAGGGAGACCTACGAGCAGTACTTC. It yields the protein CASSLPPHRRETYEQYF.